The entry below gives a single T cell receptor (beta chain) sequence along with its context. This specimen comes from a study of blood T cell repertoires in COVID-19. Germline V CDR1 and CDR2: LGHNA, YSLEER. The ends lost 6 bases at V and 10 bases at J; junction bases unmatched: 9. This CDR3 contains 13 residues. Produced via immunoSEQ multiplex PCR; TCRdb's table is partial and in-frame only. The table has around 100,000 clones, about 85% seen once. The clonotype was recovered from a man aged 50-59 years in a cohort sampled during active COVID-19. This chain links TRBV4-3 with TRBJ2-1, with 7 nucleotides matching TRBD1. The sequenced sample consisted of peripheral blood. CDR3 loop: CASRLQGEREQFF. CDR3 DNA: TGCGCCAGCAGGCTCCAGGGGGAGCGGGAGCAGTTCTTC.